The rows below give T cell receptor beta chains drawn from one sample of a study of blood T cell repertoires in COVID-19. Sequencing was performed with immunoSEQ multiplex PCR; in TCRdb, only in-frame clones are kept and a portion is missing. The profile shows 15,000 to 17,000 clones, 70% to 90% of them singletons. Sequencing was done on a sample of peripheral blood. These receptors were obtained from an older man in a cohort sampled during active COVID-19. The CDR3 runs from the conserved cysteine through the conserved F or W. The D gene is left open where the match is weak. Rows may omit the clone size; those that give it use once, few, many or a size class.

NA TRBJ2-7 TRBV5-1 NA TGCGCCAGCAGCTTGTGGGGAGTCGAGCAGTACTTC CASSLWGVEQYF
TRBD1 TRBJ1-1 TRBV11-2 NA TGTGCCAGCAGCCCCCGATCGACAGGGACCACTGAAGCTTTCTTT CASSPRSTGTTEAFF
TRBD2 TRBJ2-7 TRBV7-3 NA TGTGCCAGCAGCTTACATGGACTAGCGACATACGAGCAGTACTTC CASSLHGLATYEQYF
TRBD2 TRBJ2-3 TRBV5-1 NA TGCGCCAGCAGCTTGACAGGACTAGTGAGCACAGATACGCAGTATTTT CASSLTGLVSTDTQYF
NA TRBJ2-2 TRBV4-1 once TGCGCCAGCAGCTACTTACGCCTTAGGGGTGTGCCCGGGGAGCTGTTTTTT CASSYLRLRGVPGELFF
TRBD2 TRBJ2-2 TRBV28 NA TGTGCCAGCAGTTTGAGGACTAGCGACACCGGGGAGCTGTTTTTT CASSLRTSDTGELFF
NA TRBJ2-3 TRBV11-3 NA TGTGCCAGCAGCTTAGCGGGGGGCACAGATACGCAGTATTTT CASSLAGGTDTQYF
TRBD2 TRBJ2-7 TRBV18 NA TGTGCCAGCTCAGGGGGACTAGCGGGAGGATACGAGCAGTACTTC CASSGGLAGGYEQYF
NA TRBJ2-2 TRBV29-1 once TGCAGCGTTACTAGCTACACCGGGGAGCTGTTTTTT CSVTSYTGELFF
NA TRBJ2-6 TRBV27 few TGTGCCAGCAGTTTTTACACCTCTGGGGCCAACGTCCTGACTTTC CASSFYTSGANVLTF
TRBD1 TRBJ2-1 TRBV7-3 NA TGTGCCAGCAGCGTAGACAGGGATTCATACAATGAGCAGTTCTTC CASSVDRDSYNEQFF
NA TRBJ2-6 TRBV19 NA TGTGCCAGTAGCTTAGGGGGCTCTGGGGCCAACGTCCTGACTTTC CASSLGGSGANVLTF
TRBD1 TRBJ2-6 TRBV11-3 NA TGTGCCAGCAGCTCGGGACAGTTCTCTGGGGCCAACGTCCTGACTTTC CASSSGQFSGANVLTF
NA TRBJ1-3 TRBV28 once TGTGCCAGCAGTTTATCCCAGGGGTACACCATATATTTT CASSLSQGYTIYF
TRBD1 TRBJ2-7 TRBV28 NA TGTGCCAGCAGCACCGGGACAGGGGTAAGGAGAAAGCAGTACTTC CASSTGTGVRRKQYF
NA TRBJ2-3 TRBV21-1 NA TGTGCCAGCAGCAAAGTCTACAGGGTCAGCACAGATACGCAGTATTTT CASSKVYRVSTDTQYF
TRBD2 TRBJ2-7 TRBV28 NA TGTGCCAGCAGTTTTAGTGGTGGGGCGGGAGGACGTGAGCAGTACTTC CASSFSGGAGGREQYF
TRBD2 TRBJ2-6 TRBV19 NA TGTGCCAGTAGTATTGCGGGGGCTGGGGCCAACGTCCTGACTTTC CASSIAGAGANVLTF
TRBD2 TRBJ2-3 TRBV6-2/TRBV6-3 NA TGTGCCAGCAGCGAAGGGTTTCGGGCGACTAGCGGGCTCACCACAGATACGCAGTATTTT CASSEGFRATSGLTTDTQYF
NA TRBJ2-7 TRBV7-9 NA TGTGCCAGCAGCTTAGGCGGGACTTCAACCTACGAGCAGTACTTC CASSLGGTSTYEQYF
NA TRBJ1-2 TRBV5-1 NA TGCGCCAGCAGCTTGGATGGAGGGGCTTATGGCTACACCTTC CASSLDGGAYGYTF
NA TRBJ2-5 TRBV5-4 NA TGTGCCAGCAGCTTGGCGCGCCAACAAGAGACCCAGTACTTC CASSLARQQETQYF
NA TRBJ2-2 TRBV7-2 NA TGTGCCAGCAGCTCCAGACTAAACGGGGAGCTGTTTTTT CASSSRLNGELFF
TRBD2 TRBJ2-1 TRBV5-1 NA TGCGCCAGCAGCCCCAGGACTAGTCGGTGGAATGAGCAGTTCTTC CASSPRTSRWNEQFF
NA TRBJ1-3 TRBV4-2 NA TGTGCCAGCAGCCAAGATAGCCTCTCTGGAAACACCATATATTTT CASSQDSLSGNTIYF
NA TRBJ2-5 TRBV28 once TGTGCCAGCAGTCCACCGGGAGTCCGGGAGACCCAGTACTTC CASSPPGVRETQYF
NA TRBJ2-1 TRBV12-3/TRBV12-4 NA TGTGCCAGCAGTTTAGGCGAACCCAATGAGCAGTTCTTC CASSLGEPNEQFF
NA TRBJ2-7 TRBV3-1/TRBV3-2 NA TGTGCCAGCAGCCTACTCCTGAACGAGCAGTACTTC CASSLLLNEQYF
NA TRBJ2-5 TRBV2 NA TGTGCCAGCAATGCGGTCCTGCCTGAGACCCAGTACTTC CASNAVLPETQYF
NA TRBJ2-2 TRBV7-9 NA TGTGCCAGCAGCTTAGCGGTGGGGCTGGCCGGGGAGCTGTTTTTT CASSLAVGLAGELFF
TRBD1 TRBJ2-7 TRBV28 NA TGTGCCAGCAGACCCGGGACAGGGTTCTCCTACGAGCAGTACTTC CASRPGTGFSYEQYF
NA TRBJ2-3 TRBV7-3 NA TGTGCCAGCAGCCTGTACAGGGATACCGATACGCAGTATTTT CASSLYRDTDTQYF
NA TRBJ1-4 TRBV27 NA TGTGCCAGCAGTCCAAACAGGGTAGTGGATGAAAAACTGTTTTTT CASSPNRVVDEKLFF
NA TRBJ1-3 TRBV6-5 NA TGTGCCAGCAGTTACTCTGGCGGGACTCTTGGAAACACCATATATTTT CASSYSGGTLGNTIYF
NA TRBJ1-1 TRBV19 NA TGTGCCAGTAGTATAACAGGGCGGGTCGATACTGAAGCTTTCTTT CASSITGRVDTEAFF
NA TRBJ2-2 TRBV28 NA TGTGCCAGCAGTTTTGAGGGGGCCGGGGAGCTGTTTTTT CASSFEGAGELFF
TRBD2 TRBJ2-5 TRBV2 NA TGTGCCAGCAGTCCGCCTGAAGGGAGGGGACGGGAGACCCAGTACTTC CASSPPEGRGRETQYF
NA TRBJ2-7 TRBV5-4 NA TGTGCCAGCAGCATGAGGAACTCCGAGCAGTACTTC CASSMRNSEQYF
TRBD2 TRBJ2-7 TRBV18 NA TGTGCCAGCTCTCCTGGGACTAGCGGACTCTACGAGCAGTACTTC CASSPGTSGLYEQYF
NA TRBJ2-7 TRBV5-1 once TGCGCCAGCAGCTATTCAGGGTACGAGCAGTACTTC CASSYSGYEQYF
NA TRBJ2-5 TRBV12-3/TRBV12-4 NA TGTGCCAGCAGTCTCGGAGAGACCCAGTACTTC CASSLGETQYF
TRBD1 TRBJ2-2 TRBV7-2 NA TGTGCCAGCAGGGGACAGGGGGGTGATACCGGGGAGCTGTTTTTT CASRGQGGDTGELFF